Each of the 14 T cell receptor beta chains below was sequenced from the same sample in a study of shared clonotypes between healthy human individuals. Profiling relied on immunoSEQ multiplex PCR, and the TCRdb table lists in-frame clones only, not all of them. The table shows some 2,500,000 clones, with approximately 93% occurring only once. Material: naive CD4+ T cells from PBMCs. Subset of the sample: CD45RA+ positively selected. These receptors all come from a man in his late teens or twenties in good health. Some clones in this sample may be carry-over from other donors' samples.

The chain is built from TRBV10-3 and TRBJ2-3; D perhaps matches TRBD1 (6 bases). V shed 2 bases and J shed 1 base, with 10 bases lying between them. CDR1 ENHRY and CDR2 SYGVKD come from the germline V gene. The CDR3 covers 15 residues. This CDR3 reads CAISEGQRRTDTQYF. DNA of the CDR3: TGTGCCATCAGTGAGGGACAGCGGCGCACAGATACGCAGTATTTT.

This CDR3 reads CASSIQNIQYF. The CDR3 DNA is TGTGCCAGTAGTATCCAAAACATTCAGTACTTC. V is TRBV19 and J is TRBJ2-4; D remains ambiguous. The CDR3 consists of 11 residues. V lost 3 bases and J 5 bases, leaving 2 bases between the germline ends. Germline-derived CDR1 and CDR2 are LNHDA and SQIVND (reference sequence).

The chain joins TRBV7-6 to TRBJ1-3, with TRBD1 matching 9 bases. The length of the CDR3 is 17 residues. The V gene's germline CDR1 is SGHVS and CDR2 FNYEAQ. V was pared by 5 bases and J by 4 bases, with 12 bases of the junction left unmatched. DNA of the CDR3: TGTGCCAGCAGCCCTCTCCGGGGACAGGGCGGAGGAAACACCATATATTTT. This gives the protein CASSPLRGQGGGNTIYF.

The chain couples TRBV7-7 to TRBJ2-3, with 11 bases identical to TRBD2. Germline V gene data show CDR1 as SSHAT and CDR2 as FNYEAQ (reference sequence). The CDR3 has 16 amino acids. V was pared by 5 bases and J by 2 bases, with 6 bases of the junction left unmatched. Written as DNA, the CDR3 is TGTGCCAGCAGCCCGCTGACTAGCGGGAACACAGATACGCAGTATTTT. Translation: CASSPLTSGNTDTQYF.

V is TRBV2 and J is TRBJ2-2; 7 bases match TRBD2. The J segment lost 7 bases and the V segment lost 4 bases, leaving 12 bases of the junction unmatched. This CDR3 region has 16 residues. In germline, CDR1 is SNHLY, CDR2 FYNNEI. The CDR3 here is CASSGGIGLGIGELFF. The CDR3, as DNA: TGTGCCAGCAGTGGGGGCATCGGACTAGGGATCGGGGAGCTGTTTTTT.

This clone showed up just a few times. The chain has TRBV2 and TRBJ1-1, with D possibly being TRBD1 (5 bases). Germline loops: CDR1 SNHLY, CDR2 FYNNEI. V lost 4 bases and J 5 bases, leaving 17 bases between the germline ends. The CDR3 extends over 15 amino acids. The CDR3 is CASSVHRIPSTEAFF. CDR3 nucleotides: TGTGCCAGCAGTGTACACAGGATCCCTAGTACTGAAGCTTTCTTT.

A remark on this clone: This sample also contains other DNA sequences that code for the same CDR3. The chain couples TRBV5-1 to TRBJ1-2, with TRBD1 identical over 10 bases. The V gene's germline CDR1 is SGHRS and CDR2 YFSETQ. CDR3 size: 14 residues. The V segment lost 4 bases and the J segment 2 bases; nucleotides outside the gene matches: 2. This chain's CDR3 is CASSLGQGNYGYTF. CDR3 DNA: TGCGCCAGCAGCCTGGGACAGGGGAACTATGGCTACACCTTC.

The J gene is TRBJ2-1, the V gene TRBV19; possibly TRBD2 for D (6 bases). V lost 5 bases, J lost 4 bases, and 15 bases lay in between. From germline, CDR1 is LNHDA and CDR2 SQIVND (reference sequence). The length of the CDR3 is 15 residues. In DNA, the CDR3 is TGTGCCAGTAGTTCCCGGGACGGGGGATACAATGAGCAGTTCTTC. It encodes CASSSRDGGYNEQFF.

The rearrangement links TRBV19 to TRBJ2-1; D may correspond to TRBD1 or TRBD2 (5 bases each). The CDR3 contains 14 residues. Germline V gene sequence: CDR1 LNHDA, CDR2 SQIVND (reference sequence). V lost 7 bases and J 10 bases, leaving 20 bases between the germline ends. The CDR3 sequence: CASIWGPSWEEQFF. DNA for the CDR3: TGTGCCAGTATTTGGGGACCGTCCTGGGAAGAGCAGTTCTTC.

The V call is TRBV11-2, the J call TRBJ2-7; the D gene is possibly TRBD2 (6 bases). The germline V gene has CDR1 SGHAT and CDR2 FQNNGV. CDR3 length equals 14 residues. The V and J ends lost 5 bases and 4 bases respectively, with 15 bases between them. As DNA, the CDR3 is TGTGCCAGCAGCCCACCGTGGGGGACTTACGAGCAGTACTTC. Its protein is CASSPPWGTYEQYF.

The CDR3: CASSLSSGANVLTF. Written as DNA, the CDR3 is TGTGCCAGCAGCCTCAGCTCTGGGGCCAACGTCCTGACTTTC. The chain couples TRBV2 to TRBJ2-6; D gene ambiguous. Germline CDR1 SNHLY, CDR2 FYNNEI. Trimming removed 6 bases at V and 0 bases at J, with 6 bases between. The CDR3 runs 14 residues.

CDR3 in DNA: TGCGCCAGCAGCCTGACAGGGGCTCAGGTGGATGAGCAGTTCTTC. Amino acids: CASSLTGAQVDEQFF. This rearrangement joins TRBV5-1 to TRBJ2-1; TRBD1 aligns across 8 bases. Trimming cost V 4 bases and J 8 bases; bases outside gene matches: 11. This CDR3 spans 15 amino acids. Germline CDR1 and CDR2: SGHRS and YFSETQ. Using reference TRBV5-1 and TRBJ2-1 for the parts outside the CDR3, the full variable domain is KAGVTQTPRYLIKTRGQQVTLSCSPISGHRSVSWYQQTPGQGLQFLFEYFSETQRNKGNFPGRFSGRQFSNSRSEMNVSTLELGDSALYLCASSLTGAQVDEQFFGPGTRLTVL.

Of note for this clone: This sample includes further DNA sequences coding for the same CDR3. The rearrangement uses TRBV30 and TRBJ2-1, with D unclear. The CDR3 totals 11 residues. Germline V CDR1 and CDR2: GTSNPN, SVGIG (reference sequence). Trimming removed 0 bases at V and 8 bases at J, with 5 bases between. For the CDR3, the DNA is TGTGCCTGGAGTGTACTCTATGAGCAGTTCTTC. Translation: CAWSVLYEQFF.

This clone appeared once. The chain is built from TRBV7-2 and TRBJ2-3, with 7 bases that match TRBD1. There are 18 residues in the CDR3. Looked up from germline, CDR1 is SGHTA and CDR2 is FQGNSA. J was trimmed by 5 bases and V by 1 base; bases with no gene match: 15. CDR3 amino acids: CASSLVASRQGHRDTQYF. CDR3 nucleotides: TGTGCCAGCAGCTTAGTAGCTTCCCGACAGGGTCATAGAGATACGCAGTATTTT.